This section outlines one T cell receptor (beta chain) sequence together with its context. What it binds is unknown. CDR1 is KGHSH, CDR2 LQKENI, per germline. The CDR3 is 17 amino acids. V dropped 3 bases and J dropped 7; count of bases not matched to a gene: 12. There were only Caucasian adults among the donors, and all lived in Nashville, Tennessee. These data originate in a study of shared clonotypes between healthy human individuals. Overall study context: Per donor, three plates held CD4 naive cells, three held CD4 memory, two held CD8 naive and one held CD8 memory.

The study, taken as a whole, reports: Despite large depth, rarefaction showed incomplete sorted-subset sequencing.

The study ran the assay at deep level. TCRdb's copy holds only in-frame clones and misses some; the assay was immunoSEQ multiplex PCR. The data show fewer than 1.4 million clones, approximately 80% seen once. The chain is built from TRBV18 and TRBJ2-7; 13 positions agree with TRBD2. Sequenced: memory CD4+ T cells from PBMCs. Documented subset: CD45RA-negative fraction. The sequence derives from a man in his late teens or twenties in good health. Some clones in this sample may be carry-over from other donors' samples. This CDR3 is CASSPGTSGTVYGEQYF. The CDR3 DNA is TGTGCCAGCTCACCGGGGACTAGCGGGACTGTCTATGGAGAGCAGTACTTC.